These 4 T cell receptor beta chains share one sample of origin, sequenced in a study of regulatory T cells in long-lasting Graves disease. Specified time point: persistent/refractory GD, antithyroid drugs over 5 years with positive TRAb. After RNA was extracted from PBMCs, the TCR library was made from it. Libraries of TCR beta came from iRepertoire HTBI primers plus Arm-PCR of CDR3 regions. TCRdb re-called the multiplex PCR reads through MiXCR, storing one row per CDR3 protein. Among roughly 500,000 distinct CDR3 sequences listed, about a fifth were seen once. This sample comprised peripheral blood mononuclear cells (PBMCs), obtained when the disease was refractory, from a patient treated with antithyroid drugs. Every receptor here comes from a female donor with Graves disease.

This clonotype was detected many times. CDR3: CASSQGGPLVGANVLTF. As DNA, the CDR3 is TGTGCCAGCAGTCAAGGGGGCCCCCTAGTTGGGGCCAACGTCCTGACTTTC. The chain has TRBV11-2 and TRBJ2-6; 7 nucleotides agree with TRBD1. The germline CDR1 and CDR2 sequences are SGHAT and FQNNGV. This CDR3 is built from 17 residues. Unmatched junction bases numbered 11, after V lost 6 bases and J lost 3 bases.

Ten or more counts support this clonotype. The gene calls are TRBV11-2 and TRBJ1-2, with 9 bases aligning to TRBD1. CDR3 size: 15 residues. CDR1 is SGHAT and CDR2 is FQNNGV in the germline V gene. V shed 5 bases, J shed 8 bases, and the junction held 12 bases outside the gene matches. CDR3 bases: TGTGCCAGCAGCGCCTTACAGGGGGCACCGCCCGGCTACACCTTC. Its translation is CASSALQGAPPGYTF.

V gene TRBV20-1 combines with J gene TRBJ1-2; no firm D call. Trimming took off 2 bases at V and 5 bases at J, with 9 bases between the two ends. The CDR3 is 12 residues long. Germline V gene data show CDR1 as DFQATT and CDR2 as SNEGSKA (reference sequence). For the CDR3, the DNA is TGCAGTGCTAGACCTTCCGGATATGGCTACACCTTC. Its translation: CSARPSGYGYTF.

The sample holds many counts of this clonotype. The rearrangement uses TRBV6-1 and TRBJ2-7; TRBD2 is a possible D gene (6 bases). The length of the CDR3 is 16 residues. Germline V gives CDR1 MNHNS, CDR2 SASEGT. V lost 6 bases and J 2 bases, leaving 20 bases between the germline ends. The CDR3 loop reads CASSRLQWSGPYEQYF. CDR3 DNA sequence: TGTGCCAGCAGCCGGCTTCAATGGAGCGGGCCCTACGAGCAGTACTTC.